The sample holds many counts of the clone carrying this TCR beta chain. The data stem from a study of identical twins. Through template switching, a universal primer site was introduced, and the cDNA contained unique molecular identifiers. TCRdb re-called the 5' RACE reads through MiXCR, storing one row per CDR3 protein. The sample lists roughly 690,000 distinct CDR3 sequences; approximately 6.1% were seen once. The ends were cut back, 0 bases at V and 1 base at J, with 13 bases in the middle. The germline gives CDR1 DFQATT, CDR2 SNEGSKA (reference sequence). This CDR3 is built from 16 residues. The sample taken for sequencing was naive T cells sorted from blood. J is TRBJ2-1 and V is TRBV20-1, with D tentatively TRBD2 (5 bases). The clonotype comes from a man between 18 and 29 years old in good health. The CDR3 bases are TGCAGTGCTAGAGATCTGAGAGCGGATTCCTACAATGAGCAGTTCTTC. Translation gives CSARDLRADSYNEQFF.